This T cell receptor beta chain originates from a study of response to subunit inactivated influenza vaccine. MiXCR, applied by TCRdb to the RT-PCR reads, yields one record per CDR3 protein. The data show around 200,000 distinct CDR3 sequences, with about 12% seen just once and roughly 29% held by the top ten. This clonotype was detected many times. The CDR3 spans 15 residues. Germline CDR1 reads LGHDT; CDR2 reads YNNKEL (reference sequence). V was shortened by 1 base and J by 1 base, with 10 bases between the two germline ends. This sample was also put to use in a study of T cells expressing NK-cell markers. As reported in that work: TCR beta cDNA was made by 5'RACE template switching with UMIs.

The receptor was derived from a man aged 50-59 years who received an inactivated influenza vaccine. The gene calls are TRBV3-1 and TRBJ1-1; no reliable D call. The sequencing used CD8+ T cells sorted from PBMCs, collected 11 to 12 days after vaccination. CDR3 residues: CASSQVWEANTEAFF. As DNA, the CDR3 is TGTGCCAGCAGCCAAGTATGGGAGGCGAACACTGAAGCTTTCTTT.